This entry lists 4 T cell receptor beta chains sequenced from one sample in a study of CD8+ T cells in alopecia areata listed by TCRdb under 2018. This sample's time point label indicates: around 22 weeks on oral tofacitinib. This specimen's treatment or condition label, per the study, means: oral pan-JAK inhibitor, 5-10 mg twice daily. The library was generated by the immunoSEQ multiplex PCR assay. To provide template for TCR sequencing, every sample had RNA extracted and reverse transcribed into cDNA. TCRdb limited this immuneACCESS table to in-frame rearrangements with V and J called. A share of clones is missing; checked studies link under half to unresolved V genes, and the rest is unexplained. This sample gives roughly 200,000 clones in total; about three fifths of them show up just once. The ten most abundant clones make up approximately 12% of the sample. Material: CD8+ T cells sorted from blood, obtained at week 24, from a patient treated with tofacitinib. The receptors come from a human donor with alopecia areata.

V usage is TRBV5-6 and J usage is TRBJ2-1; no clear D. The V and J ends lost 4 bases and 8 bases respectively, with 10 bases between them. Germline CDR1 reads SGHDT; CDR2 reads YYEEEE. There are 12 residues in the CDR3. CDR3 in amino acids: CASSLDGYEQFF. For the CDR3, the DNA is TGTGCCAGCAGCCTCGACGGCTATGAGCAGTTCTTC.

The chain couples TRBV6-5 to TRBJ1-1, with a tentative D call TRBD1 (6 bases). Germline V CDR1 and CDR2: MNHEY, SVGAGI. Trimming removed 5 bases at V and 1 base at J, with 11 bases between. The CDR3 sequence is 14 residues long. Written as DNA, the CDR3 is TGTGCCAGCAGTCCTACAGGGAGGAACACTGAAGCTTTCTTT. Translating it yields CASSPTGRNTEAFF.

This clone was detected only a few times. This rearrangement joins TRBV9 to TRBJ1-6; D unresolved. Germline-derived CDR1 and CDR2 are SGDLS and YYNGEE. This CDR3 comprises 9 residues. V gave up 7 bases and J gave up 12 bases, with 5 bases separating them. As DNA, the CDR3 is TGTGCCAGCGGGGAACCCCTCCACTTT. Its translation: CASGEPLHF.

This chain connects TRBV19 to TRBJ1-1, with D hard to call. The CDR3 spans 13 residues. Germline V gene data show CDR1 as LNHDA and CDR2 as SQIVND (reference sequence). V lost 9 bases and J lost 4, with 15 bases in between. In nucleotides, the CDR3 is TGTGCCAGGATTATTAATCTCGGCACTGAAGCTTTCTTT. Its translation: CARIINLGTEAFF.